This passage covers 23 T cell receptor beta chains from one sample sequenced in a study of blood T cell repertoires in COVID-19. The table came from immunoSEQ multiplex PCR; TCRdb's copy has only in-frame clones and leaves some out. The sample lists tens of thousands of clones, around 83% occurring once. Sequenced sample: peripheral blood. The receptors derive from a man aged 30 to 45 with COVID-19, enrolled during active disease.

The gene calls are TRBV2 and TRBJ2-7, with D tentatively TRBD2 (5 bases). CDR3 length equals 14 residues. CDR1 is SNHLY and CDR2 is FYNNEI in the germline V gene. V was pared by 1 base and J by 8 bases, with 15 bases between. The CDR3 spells CASSEVEGREKQYF. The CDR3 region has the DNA TGTGCCAGCAGTGAAGTTGAGGGCCGAGAGAAGCAGTACTTC.

In DNA, the CDR3 is TGTGCCAGCAGAGAAGCGGGAAAGAACTACAATGAGCAGTTCTTC. It yields the protein CASREAGKNYNEQFF. This chain uses TRBV14 with TRBJ2-1; 7 bases map to TRBD2. With 6 bases clipped from V and 3 bases from J, the junction kept 8 bases outside the gene matches. Germline-derived CDR1 and CDR2 are SGHDN and FVKESK. The length of the CDR3 is 15 residues.

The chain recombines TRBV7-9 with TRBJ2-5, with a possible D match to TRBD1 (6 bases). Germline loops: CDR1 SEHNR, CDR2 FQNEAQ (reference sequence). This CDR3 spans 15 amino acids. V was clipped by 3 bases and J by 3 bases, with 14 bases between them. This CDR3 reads CASSLMGQPKETQYF. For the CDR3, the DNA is TGTGCCAGCAGCTTGATGGGACAACCGAAAGAGACCCAGTACTTC.

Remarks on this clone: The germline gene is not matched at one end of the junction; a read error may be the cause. The CDR3 sequence: CAISKGLAGSKTGELFF. CDR3 sequence (DNA): TGTGCCATCAGTAAAGGACTAGCGGGATCGAAGACCGGGGAGCTGTTTTTT. The gene calls are TRBV10-3 and TRBJ2-2, with 12 bases that match TRBD2. The CDR3 extends over 17 amino acids. Germline V CDR1 and CDR2: ENHRY, SYGVKD.

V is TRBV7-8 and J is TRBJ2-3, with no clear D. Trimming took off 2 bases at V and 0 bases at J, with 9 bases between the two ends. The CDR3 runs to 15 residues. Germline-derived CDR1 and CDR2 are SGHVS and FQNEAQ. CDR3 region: CASSLRSQSTDTQYF. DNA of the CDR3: TGTGCCAGCAGCTTAAGATCACAGAGCACAGATACGCAGTATTTT.

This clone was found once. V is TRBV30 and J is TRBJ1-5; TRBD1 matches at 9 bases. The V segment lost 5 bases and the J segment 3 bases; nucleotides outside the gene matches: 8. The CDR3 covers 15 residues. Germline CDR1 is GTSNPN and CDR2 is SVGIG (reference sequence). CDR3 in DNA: TGTGCCTGGGGCGGCGGGACAGGGTACAATCAGCCCCAGCATTTT. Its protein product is CAWGGGTGYNQPQHF. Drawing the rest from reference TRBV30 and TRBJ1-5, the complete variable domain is SQTIHQWPATLVQPVGSPLSLECTVEGTSNPNLYWYRQAAGRGLQLLFYSVGIGQISSEVPQNLSASRPQDRQFILSSKKLLLSDSGFYLCAWGGGTGYNQPQHFGDGTRLSIL.

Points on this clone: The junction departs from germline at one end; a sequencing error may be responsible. The CDR3 spells CASSHILAGGQETQYF. The DNA of the CDR3 is TGTGCTAGCAGCCATATTTTAGCGGGAGGACAAGAGACCCAGTACTTC. The chain carries TRBV7-7 and TRBJ2-5; 10 bases line up with TRBD2. The CDR3 consists of 16 residues. Germline loops: CDR1 SSHAT, CDR2 FNYEAQ (reference sequence).

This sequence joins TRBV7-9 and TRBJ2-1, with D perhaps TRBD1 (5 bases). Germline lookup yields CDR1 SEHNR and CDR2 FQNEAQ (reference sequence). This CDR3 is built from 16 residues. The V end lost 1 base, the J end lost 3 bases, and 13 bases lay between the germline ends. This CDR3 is CASSLGPPQGYNEQFF. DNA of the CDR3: TGTGCCAGCAGCTTAGGGCCCCCCCAGGGCTACAATGAGCAGTTCTTC.

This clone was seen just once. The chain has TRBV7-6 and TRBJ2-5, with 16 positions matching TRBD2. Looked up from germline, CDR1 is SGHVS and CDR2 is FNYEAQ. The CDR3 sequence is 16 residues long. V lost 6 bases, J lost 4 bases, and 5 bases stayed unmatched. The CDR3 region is CASRGLAGGPGETQYF. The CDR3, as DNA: TGTGCCAGCAGGGGACTAGCGGGAGGGCCGGGAGAGACCCAGTACTTC.

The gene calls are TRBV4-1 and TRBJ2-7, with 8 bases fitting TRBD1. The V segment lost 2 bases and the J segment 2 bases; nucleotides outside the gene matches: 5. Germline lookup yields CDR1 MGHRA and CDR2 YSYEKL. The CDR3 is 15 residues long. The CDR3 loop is CASSQPRTGTYEQYF. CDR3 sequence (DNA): TGCGCCAGCAGCCAACCCCGGACAGGGACCTACGAGCAGTACTTC.

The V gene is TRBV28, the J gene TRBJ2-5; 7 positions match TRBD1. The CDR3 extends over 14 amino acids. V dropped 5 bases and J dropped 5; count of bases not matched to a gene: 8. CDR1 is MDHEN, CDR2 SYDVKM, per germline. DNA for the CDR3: TGTGCCAGCAGTCCCCTGACAGGGCGGGAGACCCAGTACTTC. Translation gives CASSPLTGRETQYF.

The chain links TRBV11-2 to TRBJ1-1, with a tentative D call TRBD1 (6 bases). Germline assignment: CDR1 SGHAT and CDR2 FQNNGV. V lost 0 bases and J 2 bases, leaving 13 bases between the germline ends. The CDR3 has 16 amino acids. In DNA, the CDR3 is TGTGCCAGCAGCTTAGATGGCGGGGGCGCAAACACTGAAGCTTTCTTT. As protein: CASSLDGGGANTEAFF.

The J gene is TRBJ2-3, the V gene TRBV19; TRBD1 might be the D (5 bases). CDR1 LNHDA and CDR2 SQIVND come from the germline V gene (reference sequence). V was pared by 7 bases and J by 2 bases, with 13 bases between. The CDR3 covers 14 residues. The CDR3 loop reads CASMGHGATDTQYF. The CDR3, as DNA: TGTGCCAGTATGGGGCACGGAGCCACAGATACGCAGTATTTT.

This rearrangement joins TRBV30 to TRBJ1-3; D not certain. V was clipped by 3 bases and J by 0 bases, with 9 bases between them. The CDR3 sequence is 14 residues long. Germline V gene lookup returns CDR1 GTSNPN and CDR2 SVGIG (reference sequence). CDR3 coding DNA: TGTGCCTGGAGGGTCGACTTCTCTGGAAACACCATATATTTT. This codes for CAWRVDFSGNTIYF.

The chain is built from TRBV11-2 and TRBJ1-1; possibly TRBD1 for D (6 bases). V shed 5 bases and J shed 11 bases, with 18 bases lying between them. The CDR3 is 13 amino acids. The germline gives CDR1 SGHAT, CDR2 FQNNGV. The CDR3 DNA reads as TGTGCCAGCAGCCCTCAGGGGTTACAGGCCGCTTTCTTT. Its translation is CASSPQGLQAAFF.

The CDR3 DNA sequence: TGTGCCATCAGAGGGACAGGCGTTAACTATGGCTACACCTTC. Its translation is CAIRGTGVNYGYTF. This chain joins TRBV10-3 and TRBJ1-2, with TRBD1 identical over 8 bases. CDR1 and CDR2 from the germline V gene are ENHRY and SYGVKD. V lost 6 bases and J lost 1; bases outside the gene matches: 4. CDR3 size: 14 residues.

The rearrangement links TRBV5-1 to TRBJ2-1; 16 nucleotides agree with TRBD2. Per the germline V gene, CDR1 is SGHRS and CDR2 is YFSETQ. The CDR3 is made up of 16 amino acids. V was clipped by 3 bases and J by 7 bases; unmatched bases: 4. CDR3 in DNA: TGCGCCAGCAGCTCCGGGACTAGCGGGAGGGGGAATGAGCAGTTCTTC. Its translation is CASSSGTSGRGNEQFF.

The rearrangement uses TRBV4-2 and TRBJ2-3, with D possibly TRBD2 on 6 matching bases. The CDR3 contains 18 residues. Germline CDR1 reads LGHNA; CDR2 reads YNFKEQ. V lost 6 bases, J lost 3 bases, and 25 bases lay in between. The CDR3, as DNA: TGTGCCAGCAGTGGCAGGAGCGGGCCGCAGGATAGTACAGATACGCAGTATTTT. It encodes CASSGRSGPQDSTDTQYF.

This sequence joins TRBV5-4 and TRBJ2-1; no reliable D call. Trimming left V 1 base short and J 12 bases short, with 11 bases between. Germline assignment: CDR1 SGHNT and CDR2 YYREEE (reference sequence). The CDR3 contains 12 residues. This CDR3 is CASSLNSMGQFF. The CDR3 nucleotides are TGTGCCAGCAGCTTGAATAGCATGGGGCAGTTCTTC.

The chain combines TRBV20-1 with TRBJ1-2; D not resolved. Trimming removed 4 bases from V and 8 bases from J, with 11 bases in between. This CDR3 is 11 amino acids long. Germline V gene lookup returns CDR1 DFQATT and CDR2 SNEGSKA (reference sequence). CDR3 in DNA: TGCAGTGCTAAGTACGGGATGGGCTACACCTTC. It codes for CSAKYGMGYTF.

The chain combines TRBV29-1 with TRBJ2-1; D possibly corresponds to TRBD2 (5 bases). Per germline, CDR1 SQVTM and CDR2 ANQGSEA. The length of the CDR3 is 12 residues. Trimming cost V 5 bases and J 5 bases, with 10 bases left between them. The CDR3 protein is CSVLLAHNEQFF. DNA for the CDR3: TGCAGCGTTCTTCTAGCCCACAATGAGCAGTTCTTC.

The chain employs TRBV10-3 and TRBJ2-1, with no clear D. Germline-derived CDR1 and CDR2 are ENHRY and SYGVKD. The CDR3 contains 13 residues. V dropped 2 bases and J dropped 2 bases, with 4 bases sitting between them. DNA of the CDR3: TGTGCCATCAGTGAGCTAACCTACAATGAGCAGTTCTTC. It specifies CAISELTYNEQFF.

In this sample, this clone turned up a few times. The DNA for the CDR3 is TGTGCCAGCAGCCTATACAGGGGGAGCCACGAGCAGTACTTC. Translated: CASSLYRGSHEQYF. The rearrangement uses TRBV7-8 and TRBJ2-7; 8 bases align to TRBD1. The junction had 8 bases not matched to a gene; V was cut back by 5 bases and J by 5 bases. The CDR3 sequence is 14 residues long. The germline V gene encodes CDR1 SGHVS and CDR2 FQNEAQ.